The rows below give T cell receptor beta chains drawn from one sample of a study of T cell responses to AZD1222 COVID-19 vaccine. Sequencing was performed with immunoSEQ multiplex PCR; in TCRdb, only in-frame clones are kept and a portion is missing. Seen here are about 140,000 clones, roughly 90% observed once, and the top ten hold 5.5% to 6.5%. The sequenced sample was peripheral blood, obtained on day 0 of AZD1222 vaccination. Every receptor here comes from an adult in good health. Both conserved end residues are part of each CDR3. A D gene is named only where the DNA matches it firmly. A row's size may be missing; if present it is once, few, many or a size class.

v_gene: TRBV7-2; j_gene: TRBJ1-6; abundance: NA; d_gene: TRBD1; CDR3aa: CASSLNPGTGDSPLHF; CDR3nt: TGTGCCAGCAGCTTGAACCCCGGGACAGGGGACTCACCCCTCCACTTT
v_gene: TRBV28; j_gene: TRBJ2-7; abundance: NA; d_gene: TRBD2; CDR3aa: CASSLVTSGLNEQYF; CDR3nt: TGTGCCAGCAGTTTAGTGACTAGCGGGCTGAACGAGCAGTACTTC
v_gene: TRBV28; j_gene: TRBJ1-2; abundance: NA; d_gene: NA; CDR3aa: CASTPGAGYYGYTF; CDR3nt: TGTGCCAGCACTCCGGGTGCAGGGTACTATGGCTACACCTTC
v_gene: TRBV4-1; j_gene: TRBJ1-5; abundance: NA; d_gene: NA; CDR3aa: CASSPSSNQPQHF; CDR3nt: TGCGCCAGCAGCCCGAGCAGCAATCAGCCCCAGCATTTT
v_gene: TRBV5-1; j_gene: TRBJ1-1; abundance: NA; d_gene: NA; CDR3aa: CASSLDWGKNTEAFF; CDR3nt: TGCGCCAGCAGCTTGGATTGGGGGAAGAACACTGAAGCTTTCTTT
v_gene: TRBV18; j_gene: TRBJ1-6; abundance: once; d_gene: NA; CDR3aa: CASSNAGTGNSPLHF; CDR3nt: TGTGCCAGCTCCAATGCCGGGACCGGGAACTCACCCCTCCACTTT
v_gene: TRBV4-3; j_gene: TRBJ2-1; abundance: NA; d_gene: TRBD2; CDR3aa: CASSQKVAGGSSYNEQFF; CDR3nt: TGCGCCAGCAGCCAAAAAGTAGCGGGAGGGAGCTCCTACAATGAGCAGTTCTTC
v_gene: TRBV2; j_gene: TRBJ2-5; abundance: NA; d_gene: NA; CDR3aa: CASRQVAETQYF; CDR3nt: TGTGCCAGCAGGCAAGTGGCGGAGACCCAGTACTTC
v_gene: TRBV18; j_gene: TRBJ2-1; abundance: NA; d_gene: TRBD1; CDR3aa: CASSPPGTEGPYNEQFF; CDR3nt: TGTGCCAGCTCACCACCCGGGACAGAGGGGCCTTACAATGAGCAGTTCTTC
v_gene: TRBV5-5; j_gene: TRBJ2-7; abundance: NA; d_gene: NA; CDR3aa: CASRPQGALTYEQYF; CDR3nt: TGTGCCAGCAGGCCACAGGGCGCGCTAACCTACGAGCAGTACTTC
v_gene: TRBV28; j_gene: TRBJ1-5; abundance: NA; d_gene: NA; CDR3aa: CASSFMAIGVSNQPQHF; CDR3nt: TGTGCCAGCAGTTTTATGGCAATCGGGGTAAGCAATCAGCCCCAGCATTTT
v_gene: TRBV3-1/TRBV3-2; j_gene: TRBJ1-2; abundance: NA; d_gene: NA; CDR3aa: CASSREDRTYGYTF; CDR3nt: TGTGCCAGCAGCCGAGAGGACCGGACCTATGGCTACACCTTC
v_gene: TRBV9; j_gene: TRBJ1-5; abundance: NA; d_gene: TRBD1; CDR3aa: CASSTGPGQGLEPQHF; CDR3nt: TGTGCCAGCAGCACCGGCCCAGGACAGGGCCTAGAGCCCCAGCATTTT
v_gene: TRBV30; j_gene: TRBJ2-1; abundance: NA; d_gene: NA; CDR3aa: CAWTHGPHNEQFF; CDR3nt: TGTGCCTGGACCCACGGTCCTCACAATGAGCAGTTCTTC
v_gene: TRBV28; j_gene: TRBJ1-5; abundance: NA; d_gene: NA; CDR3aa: CASSFLVPQQDQPQHF; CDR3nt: TGTGCCAGCAGTTTCCTGGTCCCCCAACAGGATCAGCCCCAGCATTTT
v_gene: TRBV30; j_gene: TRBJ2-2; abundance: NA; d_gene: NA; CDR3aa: CAWMRESTGELFF; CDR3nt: TGTGCCTGGATGCGCGAGTCGACGGGGGAGCTGTTTTTT
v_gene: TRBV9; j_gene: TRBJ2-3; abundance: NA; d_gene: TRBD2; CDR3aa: CASSDLLAGSTDTQYF; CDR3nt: TGTGCCAGCAGCGACCTACTAGCGGGTAGCACAGATACGCAGTATTTT
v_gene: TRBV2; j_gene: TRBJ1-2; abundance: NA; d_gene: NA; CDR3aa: CASSELGQIYGYTF; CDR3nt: TGTGCCAGCAGTGAACTCGGACAGATCTATGGCTACACCTTC
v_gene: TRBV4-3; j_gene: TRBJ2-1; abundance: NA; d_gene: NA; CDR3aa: CASSQGTGASYNEQFF; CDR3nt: TGCGCCAGCAGCCAAGGTACTGGTGCCTCCTACAATGAGCAGTTCTTC
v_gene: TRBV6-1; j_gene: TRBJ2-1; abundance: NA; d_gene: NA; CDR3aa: CASSLKPGAGEQFF; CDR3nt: TGTGCCAGCAGCCTCAAACCGGGGGCGGGAGAGCAGTTCTTC
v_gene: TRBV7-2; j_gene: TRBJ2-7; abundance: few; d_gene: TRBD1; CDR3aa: CASSSGQLILYEQYF; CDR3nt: TGTGCCAGCAGCTCGGGACAGCTGATTCTCTACGAGCAGTACTTC
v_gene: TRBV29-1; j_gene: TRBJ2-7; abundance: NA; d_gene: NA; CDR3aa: CSVEVGVGYEQYF; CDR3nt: TGCAGCGTTGAAGTGGGTGTAGGGTACGAGCAGTACTTC
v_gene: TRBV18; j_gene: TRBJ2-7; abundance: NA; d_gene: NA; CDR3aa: CASSPPGYGEDEQYF; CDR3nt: TGTGCCAGCTCACCACCGGGGTATGGTGAAGACGAGCAGTACTTC
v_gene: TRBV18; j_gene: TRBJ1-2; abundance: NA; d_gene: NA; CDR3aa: CASSPNQQANYGYTF; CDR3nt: TGTGCCAGCTCACCTAATCAACAAGCTAACTATGGCTACACCTTC
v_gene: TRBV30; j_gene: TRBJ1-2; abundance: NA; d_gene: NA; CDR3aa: CAWLGRDYGYTF; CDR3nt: TGTGCCTGGCTCGGCAGAGACTATGGCTACACCTTC
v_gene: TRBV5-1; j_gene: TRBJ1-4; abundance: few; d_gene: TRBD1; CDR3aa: CASSSTGFTTNEKLFF; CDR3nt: TGCGCCAGCAGCTCGACAGGGTTCACAACTAATGAAAAACTGTTTTTT
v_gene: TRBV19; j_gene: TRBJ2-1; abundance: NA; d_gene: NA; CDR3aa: CASSIGGREQFF; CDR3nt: TGTGCCAGTAGTATAGGCGGAAGGGAGCAGTTCTTC
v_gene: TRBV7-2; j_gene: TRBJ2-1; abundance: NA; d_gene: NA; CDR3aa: CASSTLNEQFF; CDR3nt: TGTGCCAGCAGCACACTCAATGAGCAGTTCTTC
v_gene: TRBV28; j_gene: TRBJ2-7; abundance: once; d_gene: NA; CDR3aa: CASRLAREQYF; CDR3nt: TGTGCCAGCCGTCTGGCGAGGGAGCAGTACTTC
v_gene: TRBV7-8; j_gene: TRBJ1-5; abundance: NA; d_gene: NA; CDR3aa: CASSPGLSNQPQHF; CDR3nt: TGTGCCAGCAGTCCAGGGCTGAGCAATCAGCCCCAGCATTTT
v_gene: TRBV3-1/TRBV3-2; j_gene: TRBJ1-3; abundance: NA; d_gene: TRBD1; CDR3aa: CASTRSMGQGTGNTIYF; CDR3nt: TGTGCCAGCACCCGAAGTATGGGACAGGGGACTGGAAACACCATATATTTT
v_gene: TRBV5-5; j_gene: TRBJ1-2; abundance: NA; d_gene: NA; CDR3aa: CASSRQDLGLGYTF; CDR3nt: TGTGCCAGCAGTCGACAGGATCTGGGCCTTGGCTACACCTTC
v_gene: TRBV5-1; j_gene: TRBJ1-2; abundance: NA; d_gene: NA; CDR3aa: CASSLEGRPYGYTF; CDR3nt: TGCGCCAGCAGCTTGGAGGGTCGCCCTTATGGCTACACCTTC
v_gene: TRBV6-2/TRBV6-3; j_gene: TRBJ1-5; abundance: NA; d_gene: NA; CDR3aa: CASSYTRAGNQPQHF; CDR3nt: TGTGCCAGCAGTTACACCAGGGCTGGAAATCAGCCCCAGCATTTT
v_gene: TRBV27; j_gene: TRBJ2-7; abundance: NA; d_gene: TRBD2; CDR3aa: CASSLYRGGEQYF; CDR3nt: TGTGCCAGCAGTCTCTACCGGGGGGGCGAGCAGTACTTC
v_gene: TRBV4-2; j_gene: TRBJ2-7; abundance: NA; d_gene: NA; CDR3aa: CASSEAGSYEQYF; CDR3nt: TGTGCCAGCTCCGAAGCAGGCTCCTACGAGCAGTACTTC
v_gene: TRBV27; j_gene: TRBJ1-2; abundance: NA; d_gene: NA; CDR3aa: CASRLDSNYGYTF; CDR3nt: TGTGCCAGCAGACTTGACAGCAACTATGGCTACACCTTC
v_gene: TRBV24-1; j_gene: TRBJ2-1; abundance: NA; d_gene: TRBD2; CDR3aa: CATSDRTGTIPYNEQFF; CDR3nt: TGTGCCACCAGTGATCGGACCGGGACTATCCCCTACAATGAGCAGTTCTTC
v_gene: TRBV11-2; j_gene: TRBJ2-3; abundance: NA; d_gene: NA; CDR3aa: CASSLVFRRSTDTQYF; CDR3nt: TGTGCCAGCAGCTTAGTATTCAGAAGGAGCACAGATACGCAGTATTTT
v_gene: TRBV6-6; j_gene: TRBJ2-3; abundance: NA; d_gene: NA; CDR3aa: CASTGGGEYSQYF; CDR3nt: TGTGCCAGCACCGGAGGGGGAGAATACTCGCAGTATTTT
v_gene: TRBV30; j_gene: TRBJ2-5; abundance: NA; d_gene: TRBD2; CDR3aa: CAWTPLHGRVETQYF; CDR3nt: TGTGCCTGGACACCACTACACGGGAGGGTAGAGACCCAGTACTTC
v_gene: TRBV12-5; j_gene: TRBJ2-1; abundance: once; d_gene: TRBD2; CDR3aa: CASGLALAGAVISYNEQFF; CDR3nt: TGTGCTAGTGGTTTGGCCCTAGCGGGAGCGGTTATCTCCTACAATGAGCAGTTCTTC
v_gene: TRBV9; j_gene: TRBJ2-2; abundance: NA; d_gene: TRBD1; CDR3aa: CASSADRDTGELFF; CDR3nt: TGTGCCAGCAGCGCCGACAGGGACACCGGGGAGCTGTTTTTT
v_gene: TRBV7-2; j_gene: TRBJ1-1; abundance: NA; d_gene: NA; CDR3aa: CASSLDPSGAEAFF; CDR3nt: TGTGCCAGCAGCTTAGATCCCTCGGGCGCTGAAGCTTTCTTT
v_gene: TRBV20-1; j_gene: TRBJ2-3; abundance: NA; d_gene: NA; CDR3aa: CSASLRDADYTTDTQYF; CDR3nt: TGCAGTGCTAGTCTCCGCGACGCGGACTATACCACAGATACGCAGTATTTT
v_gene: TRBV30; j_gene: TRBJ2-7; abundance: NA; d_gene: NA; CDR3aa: CAWNRDTYYEQYF; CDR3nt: TGTGCCTGGAACCGGGACACCTACTACGAGCAGTACTTC
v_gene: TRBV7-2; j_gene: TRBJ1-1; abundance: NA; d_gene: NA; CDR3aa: CASSLGQGPNTEAFF; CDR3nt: TGTGCCAGCAGCTTAGGGCAGGGGCCGAACACTGAAGCTTTCTTT
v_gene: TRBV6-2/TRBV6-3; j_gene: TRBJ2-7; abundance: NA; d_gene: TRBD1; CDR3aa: CASSPDRVSSYEQYF; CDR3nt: TGTGCCAGCAGTCCAGACAGGGTCAGCTCCTACGAGCAGTACTTC
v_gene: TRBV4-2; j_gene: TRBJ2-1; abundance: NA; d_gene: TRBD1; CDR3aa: CASSQRGPGHEYNEQFF; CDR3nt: TGTGCCAGCAGCCAAAGGGGGCCGGGACATGAATACAATGAGCAGTTCTTC